One and the same sample provided the 5 T cell receptor beta chains below, sequenced in a study of blood T cell repertoires in COVID-19. Profiling relied on immunoSEQ multiplex PCR, and the TCRdb table lists in-frame clones only, not all of them. The sample has around 88,000 clones, approximately 84% seen once. Sequenced input: peripheral blood. All receptors come from a man in his 60s with acute or convalescent COVID-19.

The chain is built from TRBV6-5 and TRBJ2-7; D unresolved. Germline CDR1 reads MNHEY; CDR2 reads SVGAGI. The V end lost 4 bases, the J end lost 3 bases, and 4 bases lay between the germline ends. The length of the CDR3 is 11 residues. The CDR3 nucleotides are TGTGCCAGCAGTTTCCACTACGAGCAGTACTTC. It translates to CASSFHYEQYF.

The genes are TRBV6-2 or TRBV6-3 and TRBJ1-5; the match to TRBD1 covers 10 bases. Unmatched junction bases numbered 10, after V lost 5 bases and J lost 9 bases. The CDR3 is 15 residues long. The germline CDR1 and CDR2 sequences are MNHEY and SVGEGT. The CDR3 protein is CASSLDRGRGAPQHF. CDR3 bases: TGTGCCAGCAGTCTAGACAGGGGGCGGGGGGCGCCCCAGCATTTT.

This clone is medium-sized. The chain employs TRBV18 and TRBJ1-2, with a tentative D call TRBD1 (6 bases). The V end lost 0 bases, the J end lost 4 bases, and 9 bases lay between the germline ends. This CDR3 has 14 residues. Germline V gene sequence: CDR1 KGHSH, CDR2 LQKENI. As DNA, the CDR3 is TGTGCCAGCTCACCACCTGGGACAACCTATGGCTACACCTTC. This encodes CASSPPGTTYGYTF.

The chain employs TRBV7-9 and TRBJ2-7; D is perhaps TRBD2 (5 bases). CDR3 length: 17 amino acids. Trimming stripped 4 bases from V and 0 bases from J, with 19 bases between. From germline, CDR1 is SEHNR and CDR2 FQNEAQ (reference sequence). The CDR3 nucleotides read TGTGCCAGCAGCTCCCGGAACCGGGGTCTCATCTCCTACGAGCAGTACTTC. It translates to CASSSRNRGLISYEQYF.

This chain connects TRBV6-5 to TRBJ2-3; maybe TRBD1 (6 bases). CDR1 is MNHEY and CDR2 is SVGAGI in the germline V gene. With 3 bases removed from V and 2 bases from J, the gap between germline ends came to 15 bases. CDR3 length equals 16 residues. This CDR3 is CASSYVPGAPTDTQYF. The CDR3 DNA sequence: TGTGCCAGCAGTTATGTTCCAGGGGCCCCCACAGATACGCAGTATTTT.